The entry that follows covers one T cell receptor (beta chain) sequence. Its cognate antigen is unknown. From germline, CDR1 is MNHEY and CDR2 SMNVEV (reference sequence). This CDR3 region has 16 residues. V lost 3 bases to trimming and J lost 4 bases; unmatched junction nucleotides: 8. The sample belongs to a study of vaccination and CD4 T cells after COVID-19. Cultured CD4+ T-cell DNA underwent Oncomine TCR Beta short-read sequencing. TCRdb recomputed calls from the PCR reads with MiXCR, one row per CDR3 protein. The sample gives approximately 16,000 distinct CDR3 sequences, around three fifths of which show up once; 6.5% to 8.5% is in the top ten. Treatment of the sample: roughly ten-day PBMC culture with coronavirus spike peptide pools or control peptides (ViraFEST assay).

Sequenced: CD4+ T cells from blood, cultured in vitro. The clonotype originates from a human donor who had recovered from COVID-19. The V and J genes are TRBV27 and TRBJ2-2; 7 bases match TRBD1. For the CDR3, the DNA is TGTGCCAGCAGTTTCGCGACAGGGTCGGGCACCGGGGAGCTGTTTTTT. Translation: CASSFATGSGTGELFF.